This T cell receptor (beta chain) is drawn from a study of blood T cell repertoires in COVID-19. Study-wide background: Collection of acute and convalescent COVID-19 samples took place in the United States, Italy and Spain. PBMCs, B-cell-depleted T cells, or T cells provided the cDNA or gDNA that made up the material.

CDR3 length: 13 amino acids. Germline trimming cut 4 bases from V and 12 bases from J; bases unmatched to any gene: 9. Germline V CDR1 and CDR2: SGHDN, FVKESK. Using immunoSEQ multiplex PCR, the repertoire was profiled, and TCRdb retains in-frame clones only, with some absent. The sample records over 200,000 clones, 80% to 90% being singletons. Material for sequencing was peripheral blood. This clonotype originated in a woman aged 40 to 50 with active or convalescent COVID-19. The chain joins TRBV14 to TRBJ2-1; 7 bases align to TRBD1. CDR3 coding DNA: TGTGCCAGCAGCCTAAAGCCCCGGACAGGGCAGTTCTTC. Its translation is CASSLKPRTGQFF.